This T cell receptor beta chain was found in a study of T cell responses to AZD1222 COVID-19 vaccine. Study outcomes and limitations: The repertoires were collected only after the peak T cell response. It should be noted that donors were predominantly white British and more often female, and clonal diversity was possibly underestimated. Among spike-specific TCRs, nearly half reportedly target unmutated variant regions.

TCRdb keeps only in-frame clones here, not all; method: immunoSEQ multiplex PCR. The table shows roughly 140,000 clones, with about 88% occurring only once. V was clipped by 2 bases and J by 3 bases; unmatched bases: 3. From germline, CDR1 is SGHTA and CDR2 FQGTGA. This CDR3 spans 16 amino acids. The sample holds a few counts of this clone. Its antigen is unidentified. This TCR derives from an adult who received the AZD1222 COVID-19 vaccine. The source was peripheral blood, collected 28 days after the second AZD1222 dose. The chain recombines TRBV7-3 with TRBJ2-6; 8 bases match TRBD2. CDR3 DNA sequence: TGTGCCAGCAGCTTAGCGGGAGGATTTGGGGCCAACGTCCTGACTTTC. Translation gives CASSLAGGFGANVLTF.